This TCR beta chain was sequenced in a study of T cell responses to AZD1222 COVID-19 vaccine. Study-wide results and caveats: The donor cohort was predominantly white British with a female majority, and clonal diversity may have been underestimated.

Germline lookup yields CDR1 KGHSH and CDR2 LQKENI. The V end lost 5 bases, the J end lost 2 bases, and 9 bases lay between the germline ends. This CDR3 has 13 amino acids. This clone was counted a single time. Its antigen is as yet unknown. The method was immunoSEQ multiplex PCR; TCRdb's version includes in-frame clones alone and lacks a portion of them. The sample has roughly 140,000 clones, around 90% seen once. The sequence was obtained from an adult who received the AZD1222 COVID-19 vaccine. The sample was peripheral blood, taken 28 days after the second AZD1222 dose. The rearrangement joins TRBV18 to TRBJ2-5; D gene ambiguous. The CDR3 reads CASSYGEQETQYF. In nucleotides, the CDR3 is TGTGCCAGCTCATACGGAGAGCAAGAGACCCAGTACTTC.